The 2 T cell receptor beta chains presented below share a single source sample, sequenced in a study of chemoradiotherapy in HPV16-positive cancers. TCRdb's table, derived via immunoSEQ multiplex PCR, lists solely in-frame clones and lacks some. Among over 10,000 clones listed, 78% were seen once. The material was obtained from a patient who underwent chemoradiotherapy. Every receptor here comes from a human donor with HPV-associated anogenital cancer.

The CDR3 nucleotides are TGTGCCAGTAGTATAGCGGGCAATAATTCACCCCTCCACTTT. It encodes CASSIAGNNSPLHF. V usage is TRBV19 and J usage is TRBJ1-6; no firm D call. The CDR3 sequence is 14 residues long. V was pared by 1 base and J by 5 bases, with 6 bases between. Germline V CDR1 and CDR2: LNHDA, SQIVND (reference sequence).

This clone was detected once. The V and J genes are TRBV5-1 and TRBJ1-1, with 9 bases fitting TRBD1. CDR1 and CDR2 (germline): SGHRS, YFSETQ. This CDR3 region has 15 residues. The J segment lost 8 bases and the V segment lost 1 base, leaving 9 bases of the junction unmatched. CDR3: CASSLSPGQGSEAFF. The CDR3 nucleotides are TGCGCCAGCAGCTTGTCCCCGGGACAGGGTTCCGAAGCTTTCTTT.